The present entry profiles one TCR beta chain with its context. Its specificity is unknown. This sample was taken from a study of T cell repertoires in ileal Crohn's disease. Looking at the study overall: The M6 sample came from neoterminal ileum during colonoscopy after surgery. Study-level results: Endoscopy was done a median approximately seven months after surgery. All patients with clonality above 26.8% had endoscopic recurrence.

Sequencing was performed with immunoSEQ multiplex PCR; in TCRdb, only in-frame clones are kept and a portion is missing. Of about 62,000 clones listed, roughly 89% are singletons. Time point denoted: neoterminal ileum biopsy at postoperative endoscopy, about 6 months after surgery. V trimming: 6 bases; J trimming: 9 bases; junction bases outside the gene matches: 8. The CDR3 is 15 residues long. CDR1 is LNHDA and CDR2 is SQIVND in the germline V gene (reference sequence). The sequenced sample consisted of ileal tissue. This chain links TRBV19 with TRBJ2-1; 13 positions match TRBD2. The receptor comes from an adult with Crohn's disease. The CDR3 DNA is TGTGCCAGTAGGATCTCGGGACTAGCGGGACGTGAGCAGTTCTTC. It encodes CASRISGLAGREQFF.